Below, 18 T cell receptor beta chains from the same sample are listed, as sequenced in a study of regulatory T cells in long-lasting Graves disease. Combining iRepertoire HTBI primers with Arm-PCR of CDR3 regions, the authors built TCR beta libraries. One entry per CDR3 protein results from TCRdb running MiXCR on the multiplex PCR reads. This sample has about 290,000 distinct CDR3 sequences, with under 25% found just once. Described time point: persistent/refractory GD, antithyroid drugs over 5 years with positive TRAb. PBMC-extracted RNA yielded the TCR library. The input for sequencing was peripheral blood mononuclear cells (PBMCs), taken when the disease was refractory, from a patient treated with antithyroid drugs. The receptors shown here come from a female donor with Graves disease.

This clonotype appeared a few times. The CDR3 here is CASSVSEPFRGYTF. The DNA of the CDR3 is TGTGCCAGCAGCGTATCTGAGCCCTTTCGGGGGTACACCTTC. The genes are TRBV9 and TRBJ1-2, with a possible D match to TRBD1 (5 bases). CDR1 and CDR2 (germline): SGDLS, YYNGEE. Trimming cost V 1 base and J 11 bases, with 18 bases left between them. This CDR3 contains 14 residues.

The rearrangement links TRBV20-1 to TRBJ1-6; no definite D call. From germline, CDR1 is DFQATT and CDR2 SNEGSKA (reference sequence). Trimming left V 5 bases short and J 0 bases short, with 11 bases between. The CDR3 consists of 15 residues. In nucleotides, the CDR3 is TGCAGTGCTCCAGGTTCGCGCTCCTATAATTCACCCCTCCACTTT. It specifies CSAPGSRSYNSPLHF.

The chain carries TRBV5-1 and TRBJ1-2, with D perhaps TRBD1 (6 bases). With 2 bases removed from V and 2 bases from J, the gap between germline ends came to 10 bases. The CDR3 length is 14 residues. Germline lookup yields CDR1 SGHRS and CDR2 YFSETQ. CDR3 in DNA: TGCGCCAGCAGCTTTGGGGGCAGCAACTATGGCTACACCTTC. As protein: CASSFGGSNYGYTF.

A word on this clonotype: A much larger clone lies one base from this, so it may be a read error. The chain recombines TRBV3-1 with TRBJ2-7, with D uncertain. This CDR3 spans 13 amino acids. The V gene's germline CDR1 is LGHDT and CDR2 YNNKEL (reference sequence). The CDR3 region has the DNA TGTACCAGCAGCTCGACACCAGGTTCCGAGCAGTACTTC. Translated: CTSSSTPGSEQYF.

This clonotype was recorded many times. V gene TRBV25-1 combines with J gene TRBJ1-1; 8 nucleotides align to TRBD1. Germline V lookup: CDR1 MGHDK, CDR2 SYGVNS. The CDR3 sequence is 13 residues long. The trim removed 8 bases at V and 1 base at J, leaving 3 bases unmatched. CDR3 sequence reads: CASRGQGNTEAFF. CDR3 nucleotides: TGTGCCAGCCGCGGACAGGGGAACACTGAAGCTTTCTTT.

The gene calls are TRBV7-2 and TRBJ2-6; 7 bases align to TRBD1. Germline V gene sequence: CDR1 SGHTA, CDR2 FQGNSA. The CDR3 sequence is 15 residues long. V gave up 1 base and J gave up 3 bases; unmatched junction bases: 0. CDR3 nucleotide sequence: TGTGCCAGCAGCTTAGACAGGGGTGGGGCCAACGTCCTGACTTTC. It translates to CASSLDRGGANVLTF.

The V gene is TRBV18, the J gene TRBJ1-2; D uncertain. CDR3 size: 14 residues. Trimming took 3 bases from V and 1 from J, leaving 9 bases between them. The germline V gene has CDR1 KGHSH and CDR2 LQKENI. This CDR3 is CASSPALLNYGYTF. The CDR3 nucleotides read TGTGCCAGCTCACCGGCCCTACTTAACTATGGCTACACCTTC.

The chain uses TRBV7-6 and TRBJ1-2, with 8 bases that match TRBD1. Germline V CDR1 and CDR2: SGHVS, FNYEAQ. The length of the CDR3 is 14 residues. With 3 bases clipped from V and 6 bases from J, the junction kept 6 bases outside the gene matches. CDR3 in DNA: TGTGCCAGCAGCTTGGACAGGGAGGAGGATGGCTACACCTTC. Its translation is CASSLDREEDGYTF.

A word on this clonotype: A much larger clone differs from this one at a single base, so this may be a read error. The chain has TRBV3-1 and TRBJ2-7; D is unresolved. CDR3 length: 17 amino acids. The germline V and J ends were trimmed by 6 bases and 3 bases, with 24 bases remaining between them. Per germline, CDR1 LGHDT and CDR2 YNNKEL (reference sequence). As DNA, the CDR3 is TGTGCCAGCAGTCCAAGAGGCGTTACTGGCACCGGCTACGAGCAGTACTTC. Translating gives CASSPRGVTGTGYEQYF.

The table lists this clonotype with many counts. V and J are TRBV27 and TRBJ2-7; TRBD1 agrees at 8 bases. This CDR3 is built from 13 residues. Germline CDR1 reads MNHEY; CDR2 reads SMNVEV (reference sequence). The junction had 3 bases not matched to a gene; V was cut back by 5 bases and J by 3 bases. The CDR3 DNA reads as TGTGCCAGCAGTGCCGACAGGGGCTACGAGCAGTACTTC. Protein sequence: CASSADRGYEQYF.

This clonotype was seen just once. The chain carries TRBV29-1 and TRBJ2-7; no firm D call. Germline V lookup: CDR1 SQVTM, CDR2 ANQGSEA. The CDR3 is made up of 14 amino acids. The V and J ends lost 1 base and 0 bases respectively, with 10 bases between them. CDR3 nucleotides: TGCAGCGTTGAAGGGGAAGTCGGCTCCTACGAGCAGTACTTC. The encoded protein is CSVEGEVGSYEQYF.

This clonotype turned up a few times. V usage is TRBV28 and J usage is TRBJ2-2; D is unclear. Trimming cost V 6 bases and J 7 bases, with 9 bases left between them. Per the germline V gene, CDR1 is MDHEN and CDR2 is SYDVKM. This CDR3 contains 12 residues. CDR3 region: CASRDPGGELFF. DNA of the CDR3: TGTGCCAGCAGGGATCCGGGCGGGGAGCTGTTTTTT.

There are many counts of this clonotype. V and J are TRBV6-1 and TRBJ2-4, with D tentatively TRBD2 (6 bases). Germline V CDR1 and CDR2: MNHNS, SASEGT. V lost 0 bases and J lost 6, with 12 bases in between. The CDR3 is 15 amino acids. The CDR3 nucleotides read TGTGCCAGCAGTGAAGCCCTTGTGGGGGGAAACATTCAGTACTTC. Protein: CASSEALVGGNIQYF.

This clonotype turned up a few times. V usage is TRBV4-2 and J usage is TRBJ2-5; 13 bases align to TRBD2. V was pared by 4 bases and J by 5 bases, with 16 bases of the junction left unmatched. The CDR3 sequence is 19 residues long. Looked up from germline, CDR1 is LGHNA and CDR2 is YNFKEQ. This CDR3 is CASSPRTSGRGAAGETQYF. The DNA of the CDR3 is TGTGCCAGCAGCCCTCGGACTAGCGGGAGAGGGGCAGCGGGCGAGACCCAGTACTTC.

The table lists this clonotype with a few counts. The genes are TRBV6-2 or TRBV6-3 and TRBJ2-7; D remains unclear. This CDR3 contains 11 residues. The germline V gene encodes CDR1 MNHEY and CDR2 SVGEGT. Trimming took off 8 bases at V and 1 base at J, with 6 bases between the two ends. CDR3 in amino acids: CASGQSYEQYF. The CDR3 DNA follows: TGTGCCAGCGGGCAGTCCTACGAGCAGTACTTC.

This clonotype was found many times. The chain carries TRBV7-2 and TRBJ2-7; 9 positions agree with TRBD2. Germline V gene sequence: CDR1 SGHTA, CDR2 FQGNSA. Unmatched junction bases numbered 3, after V lost 2 bases and J lost 4 bases. The CDR3 consists of 14 residues. This CDR3 is CASSLRREGYEQYF. Here the CDR3 DNA reads TGTGCCAGCAGCTTAAGGCGGGAGGGTTACGAGCAGTACTTC.

The gene calls are TRBV25-1 and TRBJ2-5; no firm D call. V was clipped by 1 base and J by 5 bases, with 5 bases between them. The V gene's germline CDR1 is MGHDK and CDR2 SYGVNS. The CDR3 covers 12 residues. CDR3 sequence (DNA): TGTGCCAGCAGTGAATTTAGCGAGACCCAGTACTTC. It specifies CASSEFSETQYF.

This clonotype came up many times. V and J are TRBV6-9 and TRBJ2-7; D is possibly TRBD1 (6 bases). In germline, CDR1 is MNHGY, CDR2 SVAAGI. CDR3 length: 13 amino acids. The V and J ends lost 3 bases and 6 bases respectively, with 12 bases between them. In DNA form, the CDR3 reads TGTGCCAGCAGTTACTTCCGGGACACCGAGCAGTACTTC. This gives the protein CASSYFRDTEQYF.